The rows below give T cell receptor beta chains drawn from one sample of a study of T-cell memory formation after mild COVID-19. From the 5' RACE reads, TCRdb called clonotypes with MiXCR, one entry per CDR3 protein. The table lists under 300,000 distinct CDR3 sequences, around 8% of them singletons. Input material: PBMCs or a T cell subset sorted from them (not recorded which). These receptors originate from a man aged 18 to 30 who had mild COVID-19 (a few samples of this study predate the infection). Cell type and time point are not known. Each CDR3 is given with its conserved first and last residue. Fields, in order: D gene, V gene, clone size, J gene, CDR3 protein, CDR3 DNA. The D gene is left open where the match is weak. Clone size is shown for a subset of rows, as once, few, many or a class of expanded clone.

NA	TRBV20-1	NA	TRBJ2-3	CSAEPRGPDTQYF	TGCAGTGCAGAACCCCGGGGGCCAGATACGCAGTATTTT
NA	TRBV5-1	few	TRBJ1-4	CASSPKARGITNEKLFF	TGCGCCAGCAGCCCGAAGGCCCGGGGGATAACTAATGAAAAACTGTTTTTT
NA	TRBV20-1	NA	TRBJ2-7	CSARDRDEAYEQYF	TGCAGTGCTAGAGACCGGGACGAAGCATACGAGCAGTACTTC
NA	TRBV7-9	NA	TRBJ2-7	CASSLESSYEQYF	TGTGCCAGCAGCCTGGAATCGAGCTACGAGCAGTACTTC
NA	TRBV12-3/TRBV12-4	NA	TRBJ1-4	CASSRIGATNEKLFF	TGTGCCAGCAGTAGAATAGGTGCAACTAATGAAAAACTGTTTTTT
NA	TRBV28	few	TRBJ2-5	CASSLPGTEKETQYF	TGTGCCAGCAGTCTGCCCGGGACGGAAAAAGAGACCCAGTACTTC
NA	TRBV2	many	TRBJ2-2	CASTLDRELFF	TGTGCCAGCACCTTGGACAGGGAGCTGTTTTTT
NA	TRBV6-1	NA	TRBJ2-2	CASSEISTELNTGELFF	TGTGCCAGCAGTGAAATTAGTACAGAGTTAAACACCGGGGAGCTGTTTTTT
NA	TRBV12-3/TRBV12-4	NA	TRBJ1-1	CASSSLLGRGGYTEAFF	TGTGCCAGCAGTTCCTTGTTGGGCAGGGGAGGATACACTGAAGCTTTCTTT
NA	TRBV6-5	few	TRBJ2-7	CASRNGLEQYF	TGTGCCAGCAGAAATGGCCTCGAGCAGTACTTC
NA	TRBV20-1	few	TRBJ2-7	CSARSWEPSSEQYF	TGCAGTGCTAGAAGCTGGGAGCCCTCCTCTGAGCAGTACTTC
NA	TRBV12-3/TRBV12-4	NA	TRBJ1-1	CASSLLELRTEAFF	TGTGCCAGCAGTTTATTAGAACTTCGAACTGAAGCTTTCTTT
NA	TRBV7-2	NA	TRBJ1-6	CASSLLVAGKGGSLHF	TGTGCCAGCAGCTTATTAGTGGCAGGGAAGGGAGGATCCCTCCACTTT
NA	TRBV19	many	TRBJ2-5	CASSWELTETQYF	TGTGCCAGTAGTTGGGAGCTGACGGAGACCCAGTACTTC
TRBD1	TRBV2	few	TRBJ2-5	CASSLQTGGETQYF	TGTGCCAGCAGTCTCCAGACAGGGGGGGAGACCCAGTACTTC
NA	TRBV9	NA	TRBJ1-1	CASSLREAPPTFF	TGTGCCAGCAGCCTCAGGGAAGCCCCACCAACTTTCTTT
NA	TRBV3-1	many	TRBJ2-5	CASSPGEGLETQYF	TGTGCCAGCAGTCCGGGAGAAGGGTTAGAGACCCAGTACTTC
NA	TRBV20-1	NA	TRBJ1-5	CSARKPGGLGNQPQHF	TGCAGTGCTAGGAAGCCCGGAGGTCTGGGAAATCAGCCCCAGCATTTT
NA	TRBV3-1	few	TRBJ2-5	CASSHEYRTIGQYF	TGTGCCAGCAGCCACGAGTACAGAACCATCGGCCAGTACTTC
NA	TRBV28	few	TRBJ1-6	CASTPGGKNSPLHF	TGTGCCAGCACTCCAGGAGGGAAAAATTCACCCCTCCACTTT
NA	TRBV5-4	NA	TRBJ1-2	CASSLDQTDYGYTF	TGTGCCAGCAGCTTGGACCAGACCGACTATGGCTACACCTTC
NA	TRBV3-1	many	TRBJ2-3	CASSRSGTDTQYF	TGTGCCAGCAGCCGTAGCGGCACAGATACGCAGTATTTT
NA	TRBV6-5	NA	TRBJ2-2	CASHGSNTGELFF	TGTGCCAGCCACGGGTCGAACACCGGGGAGCTGTTTTTT
TRBD2	TRBV9	NA	TRBJ2-3	CASSEGTSGGIGTSTDTQYF	TGTGCCAGCAGCGAGGGGACTAGCGGGGGGATCGGGACTAGCACAGATACGCAGTATTTT
TRBD2	TRBV5-1	many	TRBJ2-2	CASRSPGTSAGELFF	TGCGCCAGCAGATCCCCCGGGACTAGCGCCGGGGAGCTGTTTTTT
TRBD2	TRBV14	NA	TRBJ2-1	CASSQKGPERGVSYNEQFF	TGTGCCAGCAGCCAAAAGGGCCCCGAGCGGGGGGTTTCCTACAATGAGCAGTTCTTC
NA	TRBV23-1	many	TRBJ1-5	CAMLLGPAGQPQHF	TGCGCCATGCTACTCGGGCCAGCGGGTCAGCCCCAGCATTTT
NA	TRBV7-9	NA	TRBJ1-1	CASSLGSIGNTEAFF	TGTGCCAGCAGCTTGGGCTCGATTGGGAACACTGAAGCTTTCTTT
TRBD1	TRBV20-1	many	TRBJ2-1	CSARPIDRVSYNEQFF	TGCAGTGCTAGACCAATTGACAGGGTCTCCTACAATGAGCAGTTCTTC
NA	TRBV24-1	NA	TRBJ2-5	CATSDWGGSETQYF	TGTGCCACCAGTGACTGGGGGGGCTCAGAGACCCAGTACTTC
TRBD1	TRBV12-3/TRBV12-4	few	TRBJ1-1	CASRDTGAVEAFF	TGTGCCAGCAGAGACACAGGGGCGGTTGAAGCTTTCTTT
NA	TRBV19	NA	TRBJ2-6	CASNPRGPNSGANVLTF	TGTGCCAGTAACCCACGGGGACCTAACTCTGGGGCCAACGTCCTGACTTTC
NA	TRBV20-1	NA	TRBJ2-1	CSAKVGYNEQFF	TGCAGTGCGAAAGTAGGGTACAATGAGCAGTTCTTC
TRBD2	TRBV30	NA	TRBJ2-2	CAWSEVAGGNTGELFF	TGTGCCTGGAGTGAGGTAGCGGGGGGGAACACCGGGGAGCTGTTTTTT
TRBD1	TRBV12-3/TRBV12-4	NA	TRBJ2-2	CASSGTGHTGELFF	TGTGCCAGCAGTGGGACAGGGCACACCGGGGAGCTGTTTTTT
NA	TRBV9	NA	TRBJ2-1	CASSVGPNNEQFF	TGTGCCAGCAGCGTCGGACCGAACAATGAGCAGTTCTTC
NA	TRBV5-1	many	TRBJ2-3	CASSLHRVDTQYF	TGCGCCAGCAGCTTGCACAGGGTGGATACGCAGTATTTT
TRBD2	TRBV7-2	NA	TRBJ2-1	CASTPRIAGVNEQFF	TGTGCCAGCACCCCTCGTATAGCGGGGGTGAATGAGCAGTTCTTC
NA	TRBV12-3/TRBV12-4	NA	TRBJ1-1	CASSLARLMNTEAFF	TGTGCCAGCAGTTTAGCCCGTTTAATGAACACTGAAGCTTTCTTT
NA	TRBV24-1	many	TRBJ2-5	CATSDENRDPRGTQYF	TGTGCCACCAGTGATGAGAACCGGGACCCTCGGGGGACCCAGTACTTC
TRBD1	TRBV20-1	NA	TRBJ1-4	CSAPTGEGVKLFF	TGCAGTGCCCCAACAGGGGAAGGCGTAAAACTGTTTTTT
TRBD2	TRBV10-3	NA	TRBJ2-5	CAISRSGAQETQYF	TGTGCCATCAGTCGTAGCGGGGCGCAAGAGACCCAGTACTTC
NA	TRBV4-3	few	TRBJ1-6	CASSLRDSWPPLHF	TGCGCCAGCAGCCTGAGGGATTCCTGGCCACCCCTCCACTTT
TRBD1	TRBV10-3	few	TRBJ2-3	CAITPGTTGGSDTQYF	TGTGCCATCACGCCGGGAACCACAGGGGGCTCAGATACGCAGTATTTT
NA	TRBV27	few	TRBJ1-5	CASGPVPLGYQPQHF	TGTGCCAGCGGCCCCGTCCCCCTAGGGTATCAGCCCCAGCATTTT
NA	TRBV10-3	many	TRBJ2-7	CAISVFEGSSYEQYF	TGTGCCATCAGTGTCTTCGAGGGAAGCTCCTACGAGCAGTACTTC